The 29 T cell receptor beta chains below were found in one sample sequenced in a study of cytomegalovirus exposure and HLA in healthy donors. The PCR was carried out with 60 Vbeta primers and 13 Jbeta primers. Profiled with immunoSEQ multiplex PCR; TCRdb holds only in-frame clones, not every one. The table has about 200,000 clones, around 79% seen once. The material sequenced was PBMCs. The receptors were gathered from a male donor in good health and CMV-seropositive.

The V call is TRBV19, the J call TRBJ1-5; tentatively, D is TRBD1 (5 bases). V was clipped by 9 bases and J by 0 bases, with 12 bases between them. Germline loops: CDR1 LNHDA, CDR2 SQIVND (reference sequence). The CDR3 spans 14 residues. The CDR3 DNA reads as TGTGCCAGCCGCGCGGGGCATAGCAATCAGCCCCAGCATTTT. Protein product: CASRAGHSNQPQHF.

This clone was observed a few times. J is TRBJ1-1 and V is TRBV5-4; a possible D gene is TRBD1 (6 bases). This CDR3 contains 14 residues. Germline V gene lookup returns CDR1 SGHNT and CDR2 YYREEE (reference sequence). Between the trimmed V and J ends, which lost 5 bases and 3 bases, there was a span of 14 bases. CDR3 region: CASSYPTGYTEAFF. For the CDR3, the DNA is TGTGCCAGCAGTTACCCGACAGGCTACACTGAAGCTTTCTTT.

The rearrangement joins TRBV7-9 to TRBJ2-7; possibly TRBD1 for D (6 bases). The CDR3 is made up of 15 amino acids. Germline V lookup: CDR1 SEHNR, CDR2 FQNEAQ (reference sequence). The germline V and J ends were trimmed by 5 bases and 3 bases, with 17 bases remaining between them. The CDR3 nucleotides read TGTGCCAGCAGCCTAACCGGGACAACGAACTACGAGCAGTACTTC. As protein: CASSLTGTTNYEQYF.

The J gene is TRBJ2-5, the V gene TRBV5-4, with 7 bases fitting TRBD2. Germline V gene data show CDR1 as SGHNT and CDR2 as YYREEE (reference sequence). The CDR3 has 14 residues. After removal of 0 bases from V and 11 bases from J, the junction contained 10 bases not matched to a gene. Written as DNA, the CDR3 is TGTGCCAGCAGCTTGGCGGGTCCCGCGGGGGAGCAGTACTTC. Translated: CASSLAGPAGEQYF. Drawing the rest from reference TRBV5-4 and TRBJ2-5, the complete variable domain is ETGVTQSPTHLIKTRGQQVTLRCSSQSGHNTVSWYQQALGQGPQFIFQYYREEENGRGNFPPRFSGLQFPNYSSELNVNALELDDSALYLCASSLAGPAGEQYFGPGTRLLVL.

This chain links TRBV6-6 with TRBJ1-2, with 9 bases matching TRBD1. This CDR3 is built from 14 residues. Per the germline V gene, CDR1 is MNHNY and CDR2 is SVGAGI (reference sequence). The V gene end was trimmed by 9 bases and the J gene end by 2 bases; junction bases not matched to a gene: 7. Here the CDR3 DNA reads TGTGCCAGTCGACGGGACAGGGCGAACTATGGCTACACCTTC. Residues: CASRRDRANYGYTF.

V gene TRBV9 combines with J gene TRBJ2-1; D uncertain. This CDR3 region has 15 residues. The V gene's germline CDR1 is SGDLS and CDR2 YYNGEE. Trimming removed 0 bases from V and 5 bases from J, with 12 bases in between. The CDR3 coding sequence is TGTGCCAGCAGCGTAGTCGGCGGATGGAACAATGAGCAGTTCTTC. Its protein is CASSVVGGWNNEQFF. The full variable domain, with the rest looked up from reference TRBV9 and TRBJ2-1, is DSGVTQTPKHLITATGQRVTLRCSPRSGDLSVYWYQQSLDQGLQFLIQYYNGEERAKGNILERFSAQQFPDLHSELNLSSLELGDSALYFCASSVVGGWNNEQFFGPGTRLTVL.

The chain links TRBV9 to TRBJ2-1; the match to TRBD2 covers 12 bases. CDR3 length: 15 amino acids. V was pared by 3 bases and J by 8 bases, with 6 bases of the junction left unmatched. In germline, CDR1 is SGDLS, CDR2 YYNGEE. CDR3 sequence: CASSGPSGGADEQFF. The CDR3 DNA reads as TGTGCCAGCAGCGGACCTAGCGGGGGGGCGGATGAGCAGTTCTTC.

The chain is built from TRBV7-2 and TRBJ2-1; possibly TRBD1 for D (7 bases). The length of the CDR3 is 16 residues. Trimming left V 5 bases short and J 2 bases short, with 16 bases between. CDR1 is SGHTA and CDR2 is FQGNSA in the germline V gene. CDR3 nucleotide sequence: TGTGCCAGCAGCCCCGGGGGCAGGGGGACCTACAATGAGCAGTTCTTC. Translation gives CASSPGGRGTYNEQFF.

The chain has TRBV29-1 and TRBJ2-7, with D possibly matching TRBD2 (5 bases). Germline-derived CDR1 and CDR2 are SQVTM and ANQGSEA. V was shortened by 5 bases and J by 0 bases, with 14 bases between the two germline ends. CDR3 length: 14 amino acids. The CDR3 region is CSVPLGGSSYEQYF. The CDR3 DNA is TGCAGCGTTCCCCTTGGAGGCAGCTCCTACGAGCAGTACTTC.

J is TRBJ1-1 and V is TRBV9; no clear D gene. The CDR3 has 11 residues. V shed 0 bases and J shed 10 bases, with 7 bases lying between them. In germline, CDR1 is SGDLS, CDR2 YYNGEE. The CDR3 DNA reads TGTGCCAGCAGCGTAGTAACGCGAGCTTTCTTT. Its translation: CASSVVTRAFF.

This clone has a handful of counts. The CDR3 sequence: CASWSDSRTGELFF. The CDR3 DNA is TGTGCCAGCTGGAGTGACAGTAGAACCGGGGAGCTGTTTTTT. This chain joins TRBV2 and TRBJ2-2; TRBD1 is a possible D gene (5 bases). This CDR3 region has 14 residues. The V gene's germline CDR1 is SNHLY and CDR2 FYNNEI. V was pared by 8 bases and J by 5 bases, with 15 bases between.

The chain links TRBV9 to TRBJ1-4, with D possibly being TRBD1 (5 bases). The germline gives CDR1 SGDLS, CDR2 YYNGEE. Deletions cut 3 bases from V and 4 bases from J, with 22 bases between. The CDR3 spans 18 residues. CDR3: CASSATTPPPGGNEKLFF. As DNA, the CDR3 is TGTGCCAGCAGCGCCACCACACCTCCGCCGGGGGGTAATGAAAAACTGTTTTTT.

This sequence joins TRBV11-2 and TRBJ1-4, with TRBD1 identical over 9 bases. The CDR3 sequence is 17 residues long. Per germline, CDR1 SGHAT and CDR2 FQNNGV. V was pared by 5 bases and J by 6 bases, with 13 bases of the junction left unmatched. CDR3 sequence (DNA): TGTGCCAGCAGCCCCGGGACAGGGAAAGCCCTCCATGAAAAACTGTTTTTT. Its translation is CASSPGTGKALHEKLFF.

The chain carries TRBV7-3 and TRBJ2-5; tentative D call: TRBD2 (5 bases). Trimming shortened V by 1 base and J by 5 bases, and 8 bases separated the two germline ends. Per germline, CDR1 SGHTA and CDR2 FQGTGA. The CDR3 totals 13 residues. CDR3 residues: CASSLIAWETQYF. The CDR3 DNA follows: TGTGCCAGCAGCTTAATAGCGTGGGAGACCCAGTACTTC.

The chain recombines TRBV6-5 with TRBJ1-5; D is possibly TRBD1 (5 bases). This CDR3 region has 14 residues. The germline V gene encodes CDR1 MNHEY and CDR2 SVGAGI. V was pared by 2 bases and J by 4 bases, with 9 bases between. CDR3 nucleotide sequence: TGTGCCAGCAGTTACCGGCAGGGAAATCAGCCCCAGCATTTT. Protein: CASSYRQGNQPQHF.

The chain joins TRBV7-2 to TRBJ1-2, with D unclear. Trimming took 6 bases from V and 9 from J, leaving 11 bases between them. Germline V lookup: CDR1 SGHTA, CDR2 FQGNSA. The length of the CDR3 is 11 residues. The CDR3 sequence: CASSSSGSYTF. CDR3 sequence (DNA): TGTGCCAGCAGTTCAAGCGGGAGCTACACCTTC. Filled out from reference TRBV7-2 and TRBJ1-2, the complete variable domain reads GAGVSQSPSNKVTEKGKDVELRCDPISGHTALYWYRQSLGQGLEFLIYFQGNSAPDKSGLPSDRFSAERTGGSVSTLTIQRTQQEDSAVYLCASSSSGSYTFGSGTRLTVV.

The chain links TRBV5-1 to TRBJ1-2; D call uncertain. The CDR3 extends over 13 amino acids. Germline V gene data show CDR1 as SGHRS and CDR2 as YFSETQ. Trimming took 0 bases from V and 2 from J, leaving 5 bases between them. CDR3 in DNA: TGCGCCAGCAGCTTGGCGGGAAACTATGGCTACACCTTC. Protein sequence: CASSLAGNYGYTF.

Notes on this clone: The sample carries other DNA sequences with the same CDR3. This chain uses TRBV7-2 with TRBJ1-2; D remains ambiguous. The CDR3 spans 13 residues. CDR1 and CDR2 (germline): SGHTA, FQGNSA. The V end lost 1 base, the J end lost 4 bases, and 7 bases lay between the germline ends. The CDR3 nucleotides are TGTGCCAGCAGCTTAGGGCTGCCCTATGGCTACACCTTC. Protein sequence: CASSLGLPYGYTF.

The CDR3 DNA follows: TGCGCCAGCAGCCAAGGCCCAACGGGGGGGAGTCCTAGCACAGATACGCAGTATTTT. This translates into CASSQGPTGGSPSTDTQYF. J is TRBJ2-3 and V is TRBV4-3, with 8 positions matching TRBD2. V was pared by 1 base and J by 0 bases, with 12 bases of the junction left unmatched. There are 19 residues in the CDR3. Germline V lookup: CDR1 LGHNA, CDR2 YSLEER.

Concerning this clone: At one end, the junction sequence differs from germline, possibly due to a read error. This sample also contains other DNA sequences that code for the same CDR3. V is TRBV11-2 and J is TRBJ2-3, with 8 nucleotides matching TRBD2. Looked up from germline, CDR1 is SGHAT and CDR2 is FQNNGV. There are 14 residues in the CDR3. The CDR3 DNA follows: TGTGCCAGCAGCTTAGGGACTAGCACAGATACGCAATATTTT. Protein product: CASSLGTSTDTQYF.

The rearrangement links TRBV15 to TRBJ1-3, with 9 bases that match TRBD1. Germline values: CDR1 LNHNV, CDR2 YYDKDF (reference sequence). V lost 3 bases to trimming and J lost 1 base; unmatched junction nucleotides: 7. This CDR3 contains 17 residues. CDR3: CATSRATGTGSGNTIYF. The DNA of the CDR3 is TGTGCCACCAGCAGGGCTACCGGGACAGGGTCTGGAAACACCATATATTTT.

This clone has just a few counts. The chain is built from TRBV27 and TRBJ2-3; 8 bases agree with TRBD1. V shed 2 bases and J 0 bases; nucleotides not matched to a gene: 4. Looked up from germline, CDR1 is MNHEY and CDR2 is SMNVEV (reference sequence). The CDR3 consists of 16 residues. CDR3 coding DNA: TGTGCCAGCAGTTTACTCTGGACAGGGAGCACAGATACGCAGTATTTT. This sequence encodes CASSLLWTGSTDTQYF.

A note on this clone: One end of the junction is discordant with germline, which a read error may explain. V gene TRBV7-9 combines with J gene TRBJ1-2; D is ambiguous. Germline lookup yields CDR1 SEHNR and CDR2 FQNEAQ (reference sequence). CDR3 length: 12 residues. CDR3 bases: TGTTCCAGCAGCTTATACAGTGATGGCTACACCTTC. Translation: CSSSLYSDGYTF.

DNA for the CDR3: TGTGCCAGCAGCCCACAGCCCCACTCCTACGAGCAGTACTTC. Protein product: CASSPQPHSYEQYF. The rearrangement uses TRBV9 and TRBJ2-7; no definite D call. V was pared by 4 bases and J by 0 bases, with 11 bases between. The length of the CDR3 is 14 residues. Germline V gene lookup returns CDR1 SGDLS and CDR2 YYNGEE.

V usage is TRBV5-1 and J usage is TRBJ2-2; D unresolved. The V gene lost 4 bases and the J gene lost 0 bases, with 13 bases spanning the gap. Germline V lookup: CDR1 SGHRS, CDR2 YFSETQ. The CDR3 contains 16 residues. This CDR3 reads CASSAYYDPNTGELFF. In DNA form, the CDR3 reads TGCGCCAGCAGCGCGTACTACGATCCGAACACCGGGGAGCTGTTTTTT.

V usage is TRBV7-2 and J usage is TRBJ1-5, with a tentative D call TRBD1 (5 bases). The germline V and J ends were trimmed by 1 base and 3 bases, with 13 bases remaining between them. CDR1 and CDR2 from the germline V gene are SGHTA and FQGNSA. The CDR3 has 16 amino acids. The CDR3 region has the DNA TGTGCCAGCAGCTTAGTGGCGGGGGTGACCAATCAGCCCCAGCATTTT. Amino acid sequence: CASSLVAGVTNQPQHF.

This chain uses TRBV6-5 with TRBJ1-3, with a weak D call TRBD1 (5 bases). The CDR3 covers 15 residues. CDR1 MNHEY and CDR2 SVGAGI come from the germline V gene. The V end lost 5 bases, the J end lost 0 bases, and 11 bases lay between the germline ends. The CDR3 protein is CASSLQAYSGNTIYF. CDR3 in DNA: TGTGCCAGCAGTCTACAGGCCTACTCTGGAAACACCATATATTTT.

This chain links TRBV7-3 with TRBJ2-5, with D hard to call. The length of the CDR3 is 15 residues. The V end lost 1 base, the J end lost 0 bases, and 9 bases lay between the germline ends. From germline, CDR1 is SGHTA and CDR2 FQGTGA. The CDR3 DNA follows: TGTGCCAGCAGCTTAAAAGCCCTGTACCAAGAGACCCAGTACTTC. It specifies CASSLKALYQETQYF.

This clone has just one count. The chain recombines TRBV5-6 with TRBJ1-2; D not certain. The CDR3 has 16 residues. Trimming took off 2 bases at V and 0 bases at J, with 14 bases between the two ends. Germline V gene sequence: CDR1 SGHDT, CDR2 YYEEEE. Written as DNA, the CDR3 is TGTGCCAGCAGCTTATCCGGGTCTGGCGCTAACTATGGCTACACCTTC. This codes for CASSLSGSGANYGYTF.